The sample holds a few counts of the clone carrying this T cell receptor gamma chain. Its antigen is as yet unknown. Alphabeta T cells were depleted, then CD3+ Vdelta1+ Vdelta2- thymocytes were FACS-sorted. This record comes from a study of Vδ1+ human thymocytes. Broader study findings: Roughly 22% of thymic delta-chain sequences were Vdelta2, with few Vdelta3, unlike blood Vdelta1+ controls. Thymic TRG and TRD repertoires appeared highly polyclonal.

This CDR3 contains 12 residues. From germline, CDR1 is VENAVY and CDR2 YDSYNSRV. V dropped 3 bases and J dropped 8; count of bases not matched to a gene: 7. RNA was extracted from the cells and then reverse transcribed. CDR3 amplicons came from multiplex PCR with pooled V-gene forward and constant-region reverse primers. TCRdb re-called clones from the multiplex PCR reads using CATT. This sample has some 11,000 gamma-chain clones, with roughly two fifths found just once. The sample comprised Vdelta1+ gamma-delta thymocytes from the thymus. Stated subset: FACS-sorted CD3+ TCRalphabeta- TCRVdelta1+ TCRVdelta2- thymocytes. The chain couples TRGV8 to TRGJ1 or TRGJ2. The source of this sequence is a boy in the first two years of life who had congenital heart surgery. The CDR3 DNA reads TGTGCCACCTGGGATCGATACAATAAGAAACTCTTT. It yields the protein CATWDRYNKKLF.